The 27 T cell receptor beta chains below all came from one sample that was sequenced in a study of blood T cell repertoires in COVID-19. Sequencing used immunoSEQ multiplex PCR; TCRdb keeps in-frame clones, though not all of them. The profile covers around 700,000 clones, with 75% to 90% appearing a single time and approximately 0.25% taken by the ten largest. The sequencing input was peripheral blood. These receptors all come from a woman between 18 and 29 years old with acute or convalescent COVID-19.

This chain joins TRBV18 and TRBJ1-1; 8 nucleotides agree with TRBD1. CDR1 KGHSH and CDR2 LQKENI come from the germline V gene. V shed 5 bases, J shed 0 bases, and the junction held 5 bases outside the gene matches. This CDR3 has 15 residues. The CDR3 coding sequence is TGTGCCAGCTCAGTACAGGGGGACATGAACACTGAAGCTTTCTTT. Amino acid sequence: CASSVQGDMNTEAFF. Combining the CDR3 with reference TRBV18 and TRBJ1-1 gives the whole variable domain NAGVMQNPRHLVRRRGQEARLRCSPMKGHSHVYWYRQLPEEGLKFMVYLQKENIIDESGMPKERFSAEFPKEGPSILRIQQVVRGDSAAYFCASSVQGDMNTEAFFGQGTRLTVV.

This rearrangement joins TRBV13 to TRBJ1-2; 7 positions match TRBD1. Germline assignment: CDR1 PRHDT and CDR2 FYEKMQ (reference sequence). J was trimmed by 8 bases and V by 5 bases; bases with no gene match: 14. This CDR3 comprises 15 residues. In nucleotides, the CDR3 is TGTGCCAGCAGCCCTCATGGGACAGAATTGTTCGGCTACACCTTC. Amino acid sequence: CASSPHGTELFGYTF.

The chain uses TRBV27 and TRBJ2-7; the match to TRBD1 covers 7 bases. In germline, CDR1 is MNHEY, CDR2 SMNVEV (reference sequence). The CDR3 totals 14 residues. Unmatched junction bases numbered 4, after V lost 5 bases and J lost 0 bases. The CDR3 reads CASSNRDSSYEQYF. CDR3 sequence (DNA): TGTGCCAGCAGTAACCGGGACAGCTCCTACGAGCAGTACTTC.

CDR3 nucleotide sequence: TGTGCCAGCAGGGACACAGGGAGTAATCAGCCCCAGCATTTT. This sequence encodes CASRDTGSNQPQHF. This chain uses TRBV2 with TRBJ1-5; D is perhaps TRBD1 (6 bases). Trimming stripped 6 bases from V and 4 bases from J, with 13 bases between. Germline V gives CDR1 SNHLY, CDR2 FYNNEI. The length of the CDR3 is 14 residues.

The chain joins TRBV6-6 to TRBJ1-2; D gene unclear. The CDR3 runs 14 residues. Trimming removed 0 bases at V and 7 bases at J, with 12 bases between. Germline values: CDR1 MNHNY, CDR2 SVGAGI (reference sequence). The CDR3 reads CASSYSPWRVGYTF. In nucleotides, the CDR3 is TGTGCCAGCAGTTACTCCCCGTGGAGGGTTGGCTACACCTTC.

This clone showed up just a few times. V usage is TRBV15 and J usage is TRBJ1-2; D perhaps matches TRBD1 (5 bases). V was trimmed by 6 bases and J by 11 bases, leaving 25 bases between them. The CDR3 extends over 15 amino acids. The germline gives CDR1 LNHNV, CDR2 YYDKDF (reference sequence). CDR3 protein: CATRRNRRIVWGYTF. For the CDR3, the DNA is TGTGCCACCAGAAGAAACAGGAGAATCGTATGGGGTTACACCTTC.

This clone has just one count. The chain recombines TRBV12-3 or TRBV12-4 with TRBJ2-7; 9 bases line up with TRBD1. This CDR3 comprises 12 residues. V shed 4 bases, J shed 7 bases, and the junction held 2 bases outside the gene matches. The CDR3 sequence: CASSSGQGEQYF. In nucleotides, the CDR3 is TGTGCCAGCAGTTCAGGACAGGGGGAGCAGTACTTC.

The chain has TRBV21-1 and TRBJ1-5; the D call of TRBD1 is as the table states it, not checked on the DNA. TRBV21-1 is shown as a pseudogene. The CDR3 has 19 amino acids. This CDR3 reads CASTNQGTGAFSGNQPQHF. The CDR3, as DNA: TGTGCCAGCACCAACCAGGGGACAGGAGCCTTCTCTGGCAATCAGCCCCAGCATTTT.

Note on this clone: In the same sample, other DNA sequences code for this CDR3. The genes are TRBV4-1 and TRBJ2-7; TRBD1 matches 8 bases. The CDR3 contains 14 residues. CDR1 is MGHRA, CDR2 YSYEKL, per germline. V was pared by 3 bases and J by 1 base, with 2 bases of the junction left unmatched. For the CDR3, the DNA is TGCGCCAGCAGCCAGGACAGGGCATCCTACGAGCAGTACTTC. Encoded protein: CASSQDRASYEQYF.

The chain couples TRBV11-2 to TRBJ1-5; 12 nucleotides align to TRBD1. The length of the CDR3 is 15 residues. The germline V gene encodes CDR1 SGHAT and CDR2 FQNNGV. V gave up 6 bases and J gave up 6 bases; unmatched junction bases: 6. DNA for the CDR3: TGTGCCAGCAGTTGGGACAGGGGGCGAGGTCAGCCCCAGCATTTT. Protein sequence: CASSWDRGRGQPQHF.

The chain couples TRBV7-9 to TRBJ1-2; D unclear. Per germline, CDR1 SEHNR and CDR2 FQNEAQ (reference sequence). The CDR3 has 16 residues. Trimming left V 4 bases short and J 3 bases short, with 18 bases between. The CDR3 reads CASSSQRGGWHYGYTF. As DNA, the CDR3 is TGTGCCAGCAGCTCACAGAGAGGAGGGTGGCACTATGGCTACACCTTC.

This sequence joins TRBV6-5 and TRBJ1-5; 9 nucleotides match TRBD1. The CDR3 consists of 14 residues. Germline trimming cut 8 bases from V and 5 bases from J; bases unmatched to any gene: 7. CDR1 and CDR2 (germline): MNHEY, SVGAGI. The CDR3 protein is CASSRDRVYQPQHF. The DNA of the CDR3 is TGTGCCAGCTCTCGGGACAGGGTCTATCAGCCCCAGCATTTT.

V gene TRBV18 combines with J gene TRBJ2-2, with 8 bases lining up with TRBD1. The V segment lost 0 bases and the J segment 3 bases; nucleotides outside the gene matches: 9. From germline, CDR1 is KGHSH and CDR2 LQKENI. The CDR3 runs 18 residues. CDR3 sequence (DNA): TGTGCCAGCTCACCACCGCTTGGACAGGGTGGGGACACCGGGGAGCTGTTTTTT. As protein: CASSPPLGQGGDTGELFF.

This clone was recorded only once. The rearrangement uses TRBV11-3 and TRBJ2-5, with a tentative D call TRBD1 (6 bases). In germline, CDR1 is SGHNT, CDR2 YENEEA. The CDR3 is 13 amino acids. V gave up 4 bases and J gave up 4 bases, with 10 bases separating them. CDR3 sequence (DNA): TGTGCCAGCAGCTCAGGGGCGCGAGAGACCCAGTACTTC. It encodes CASSSGARETQYF.

CDR3 in DNA: TGCGCCAGCAGCTTAACGGGGGGGAATTCACCCCTCCACTTT. It specifies CASSLTGGNSPLHF. The chain joins TRBV5-1 to TRBJ1-6, with D possibly being TRBD1 (5 bases). CDR1 and CDR2 from the germline V gene are SGHRS and YFSETQ. V lost 2 bases, J lost 7 bases, and 10 bases lay in between. The CDR3 has 14 amino acids. The whole variable domain, filled in from reference TRBV5-1 and TRBJ1-6, reads KAGVTQTPRYLIKTRGQQVTLSCSPISGHRSVSWYQQTPGQGLQFLFEYFSETQRNKGNFPGRFSGRQFSNSRSEMNVSTLELGDSALYLCASSLTGGNSPLHFGNGTRLTVT.

The chain recombines TRBV29-1 with TRBJ2-1; 8 bases are shared with TRBD1. Germline V gene data show CDR1 as SQVTM and CDR2 as ANQGSEA. V shed 5 bases and J 5 bases; nucleotides not matched to a gene: 8. CDR3 length equals 14 residues. Here the CDR3 DNA reads TGCAGCGTTTTCGGGACAGGAGCCCACAATGAGCAGTTCTTC. It is translated as CSVFGTGAHNEQFF.

The chain recombines TRBV5-1 with TRBJ2-3; 8 bases agree with TRBD2. The CDR3 consists of 15 residues. The V gene's germline CDR1 is SGHRS and CDR2 YFSETQ. V lost 4 bases, J lost 0 bases, and 4 bases stayed unmatched. The CDR3 DNA reads TGCGCCAGCAGCCCTAGCGGGTCTAGCACAGATACGCAGTATTTT. As protein: CASSPSGSSTDTQYF.

The chain has TRBV6-5 and TRBJ2-3, with 10 bases fitting TRBD2. This CDR3 comprises 15 residues. The ends lost 6 bases at V and 2 bases at J; junction bases unmatched: 5. CDR1 is MNHEY and CDR2 is SVGAGI in the germline V gene. The chain's CDR3 is CASRSGLADTDTQYF. The CDR3 DNA sequence: TGTGCCAGCAGGAGTGGACTAGCGGACACAGATACGCAGTATTTT.

The rearrangement uses TRBV4-3 and TRBJ2-3, with 8 positions matching TRBD1. Germline trimming cut 1 base from V and 3 bases from J; bases unmatched to any gene: 6. CDR1 is LGHNA and CDR2 is YSLEER in the germline V gene. CDR3 size: 16 residues. CDR3 sequence: CASSQGITGGTDTQYF. CDR3 DNA: TGCGCCAGCAGCCAAGGGATAACAGGGGGTACAGATACGCAGTATTTT.

The chain is built from TRBV2 and TRBJ2-6, with D unresolved. This CDR3 spans 17 amino acids. V was shortened by 7 bases and J by 3 bases, with 19 bases between the two germline ends. Germline V lookup: CDR1 SNHLY, CDR2 FYNNEI. The CDR3 region is CASKLVPTDYGANVLTF. The DNA for the CDR3 is TGTGCCAGCAAGTTGGTACCAACTGATTATGGGGCCAACGTCCTGACTTTC.

The rearrangement links TRBV21-1 to TRBJ1-1. TRBV21-1 counts as a pseudogene. This CDR3 is 15 amino acids long. CDR3 in amino acids: CASSKFGGDYTEAFF. For the CDR3, the DNA is TGTGCCAGCAGCAAATTTGGCGGGGACTACACTGAAGCTTTCTTT.

The chain employs TRBV6-1 and TRBJ2-3; D perhaps matches TRBD2 (5 bases). This CDR3 comprises 16 residues. From germline, CDR1 is MNHNS and CDR2 SASEGT. V dropped 4 bases and J dropped 2 bases, with 16 bases sitting between them. CDR3 sequence reads: CASSVGSGFLTDTQYF. In DNA form, the CDR3 reads TGTGCCAGCAGTGTAGGGAGCGGCTTTCTCACAGATACGCAGTATTTT.

The rearrangement uses TRBV9 and TRBJ1-3, with a tentative D call TRBD1 (5 bases). The CDR3 covers 15 residues. V was clipped by 3 bases and J by 2 bases, with 12 bases between them. Looked up from germline, CDR1 is SGDLS and CDR2 is YYNGEE. The CDR3 spells CASSALRTTGNTIYF. CDR3 DNA sequence: TGTGCCAGCAGCGCCTTAAGGACAACTGGAAACACCATATATTTT.

V usage is TRBV10-3 and J usage is TRBJ2-7, with 8 bases lining up with TRBD1. Trimming took 3 bases from V and 5 from J; bases not matched to a gene: 6. The CDR3 runs 14 residues. Germline-derived CDR1 and CDR2 are ENHRY and SYGVKD. DNA for the CDR3: TGTGCCATCAGTGACCAGGGGGCAGACGACGAGCAGTACTTC. Translation gives CAISDQGADDEQYF.

The gene calls are TRBV6-4 and TRBJ2-2; D possibly corresponds to TRBD1 (6 bases). Germline CDR1 MRHNA, CDR2 SNTAGT. This CDR3 contains 14 residues. V gave up 5 bases and J gave up 5 bases, with 12 bases separating them. The CDR3 is CASSPRDNTGELFF. Here the CDR3 DNA reads TGTGCCAGCAGTCCTCGGGACAATACCGGGGAGCTGTTTTTT.

The chain uses TRBV6-2 or TRBV6-3 and TRBJ2-7; 9 bases are a match to TRBD1. The CDR3 runs 14 residues. Germline CDR1 MNHEY, CDR2 SVGEGT. V was clipped by 5 bases and J by 7 bases; unmatched bases: 9. CDR3 amino acids: CASSQGTGIGEQYF. The CDR3 DNA follows: TGTGCCAGCAGTCAAGGGACAGGGATAGGGGAGCAGTACTTC.

This chain connects TRBV24-1 to TRBJ2-2; TRBD1 might be the D (6 bases). From germline, CDR1 is KGHDR and CDR2 SFDVKD. This CDR3 has 13 amino acids. Trimming stripped 7 bases from V and 3 bases from J, with 8 bases between. CDR3 residues: CATRDRYTGELFF. CDR3 coding DNA: TGTGCCACCAGGGACAGATACACCGGGGAGCTGTTTTTT.